The source of this TCR beta chain is a study of blood T cell repertoires in COVID-19 (dated by TCRdb to 2018 to 2021). Looking at the study overall: Samples from collaborators originated in the United States, Italy and Spain and spanned both the acute and convalescent phases of COVID-19. The material from the prospective study consisted of cDNA or gDNA derived from T cells, B-cell-depleted T cells, or PBMCs. Subjects who had been exposed to COVID-19, were actively infected with it, or had recovered from it provided the deeply sampled blood TCRbeta repertoires that made up the dataset. The repertoires were released in a freely available public database meant as a resource for research on the immune response to SARS-CoV-2. Samples were obtained from the ongoing ImmuneRACE study (first 160 participants) and from over a thousand subjects provided by 6 global collaborators. A de-identified subject ID, COVID-19 status, age in years and sex were almost always included in the sample metadata. Where HLA class I and class II types were available, the types were taken from metadata supplied by the sample provider, not from assay-based typing.

As for this clone: Its antigen is not yet known. The sample holds no much larger clone one base away, and base qualities are not on file.

Participants in the prospective study were enrolled through a virtual design, were aged roughly 18 to 100 years, and lived in 20 to 30 United States geographic areas. To assign participants to cohorts, the prospective study relied on clinical history that participants themselves reported in a screening survey and a study questionnaire. Recovered participants in ImmuneRACE Cohort 3 were defined as having two consecutive negative NP/OP PCR tests, clearance from a healthcare professional, or resolution of symptoms. Mobile phlebotomists in the prospective study collected whole blood, serum and a nasopharyngeal or oropharyngeal swab from every participant. Over an approximately 2-month period, participants in the prospective study had the option of providing additional blood draws and questionnaires. Before DNA extraction, blood samples from the prospective study were shipped at room temperature or frozen.

From the germline V gene, CDR1 is SNHLY and CDR2 is FYNNEI. From its cysteine to its phenylalanine, the CDR3 spans 12 amino acids. Only CDR3 DNA is held: 36 bases, read in frame from base 1. V gives up 7 bases and J gives up 7 bases, and the segment between their germline ends measures 13 bases. TCRbeta CDR3 regions were amplified from genomic DNA by means of the immunoSEQ Assay, a bias-controlled multiplex PCR. The authors' analysis ran thus. Nucleated cell counts per sample were estimated from amplification of reference gene primers within the assay. To quantify the absolute abundance of each unique TCRbeta CDR3 rearrangement, sequence reads were collapsed and filtered. For each sample, productive Simpson clonality was calculated by taking the square root of Simpson's diversity index across productive rearrangements. The table comes from immuneACCESS by way of TCRdb, which keeps in-frame sequences with V and J called. Part of the clones is missing from these tables; in studies checked, under half for an unresolved V gene and the rest for unknown reasons. That table is the source of V, J and clone size, and D and trimming were worked out from the DNA. This sample holds approximately 200,000 clones; around 82% were observed only once. Roughly 7% of the sample comes from the top ten.

The research as a whole found: How much clinical and demographic metadata was included differed by source and by participant, and the metadata was provided uncurated.

Sequencing used PBMCs or T cells enriched from blood (not recorded which). The chain employs TRBV2 and TRBJ1-2; no D gene can be assigned with confidence. This TCR was sampled from a man aged 40-49 years who had recovered from COVID-19. The CDR3 protein is CASTSEASGYTF. The DNA reads as follows: TGTGCCAGCACGTCGGAGGCTAGTGGCTACACCTTC.